One T cell receptor (beta chain) is described in this entry. Its antigen is still unknown. These data originate in a study of response to subunit inactivated influenza vaccine. Study-level points and caveats: It was the authors' suggestion that each seasonal influenza vaccination recruits few new T cells.

One entry per CDR3 protein, called by TCRdb with MiXCR from the RT-PCR reads. The sample comprises 800,000 or so distinct CDR3 sequences, 21% of which are singletons, and roughly 10% rests with the top ten. Trimming cost V 2 bases and J 12 bases, with 20 bases left between them. This CDR3 is 15 amino acids long. Germline CDR1 is SGHTA and CDR2 is FQGNSA. Sample: PBMCs from blood, taken 5 to 6 days after vaccination. The TCR was taken from a man over 45 who received an inactivated influenza vaccine. J is TRBJ2-1 and V is TRBV7-2; possible D gene TRBD1, 7 bases. CDR3 DNA sequence: TGTGCCAGCAGCTTAAGGAGGGGGACAGTCCCGGGGCAGTTCTTC. Translation gives CASSLRRGTVPGQFF.